Presented here are 14 T cell receptor beta chains from one specimen sequenced in a study of CD8 T cells in ankylosing spondylitis. TCRdb re-called the 5' RACE reads with MiXCR, one entry per CDR3 protein. The sample includes 25,000 to 30,000 distinct CDR3 sequences, 6.5% to 9% of them seen just once. Input material: blood. Every receptor here comes from a male donor with ankylosing spondylitis or in good health (not recorded which).

This clonotype occurred a few times. This sequence joins TRBV6-2 or TRBV6-3 and TRBJ2-5, with 8 nucleotides matching TRBD2. The germline CDR1 and CDR2 sequences are MNHEY and SVGEGT. The CDR3 extends over 15 amino acids. V shed 5 bases, J shed 5 bases, and the junction held 10 bases outside the gene matches. The CDR3 loop reads CASSDGPVAGETQYF. DNA for the CDR3: TGTGCCAGCAGTGACGGCCCCGTAGCGGGGGAGACCCAGTACTTC.

V gene TRBV29-1 combines with J gene TRBJ2-1; D is possibly TRBD2 (6 bases). V was trimmed by 1 base and J by 9 bases, leaving 7 bases between them. This CDR3 is built from 11 residues. Germline V lookup: CDR1 SQVTM, CDR2 ANQGSEA. In DNA form, the CDR3 reads TGCAGCGTTGAAGTCGGGGGTGAGCAGTTCTTC. This codes for CSVEVGGEQFF.

This chain uses TRBV7-2 with TRBJ2-1, with 7 bases that match TRBD1. CDR3 length equals 17 residues. The V gene's germline CDR1 is SGHTA and CDR2 FQGNSA. Germline trimming cut 2 bases from V and 6 bases from J; bases unmatched to any gene: 13. The CDR3 here is CASSLQLRGGNFNEQFF. CDR3 DNA: TGTGCCAGCAGCTTACAACTCAGAGGGGGCAATTTCAATGAGCAGTTCTTC.

The CDR3 region is CSAPRDKEQDTQYF. The CDR3 nucleotides are TGCAGTGCGCCTCGGGACAAGGAACAAGATACGCAGTATTTT. The gene calls are TRBV20-1 and TRBJ2-3; TRBD1 is a possible D gene (6 bases). The CDR3 loop spans 14 amino acids. V was cut by 6 bases and J by 5 bases, with 18 bases left in between. Germline CDR1 is DFQATT and CDR2 is SNEGSKA (reference sequence).

This clonotype occurred many times. The chain recombines TRBV12-3 or TRBV12-4 with TRBJ2-3, with TRBD2 matching over 10 bases. The trim removed 6 bases at V and 1 base at J, leaving 4 bases unmatched. The CDR3 totals 15 residues. The DNA of the CDR3 is TGTGCCAGCAGCCCCGGACTAGCGGGCACAGATACGCAGTATTTT. It translates to CASSPGLAGTDTQYF.

The rearrangement links TRBV6-2 or TRBV6-3 to TRBJ1-5; D may be TRBD1 (5 bases). The germline V gene has CDR1 MNHEY and CDR2 SVGEGT. CDR3 length: 12 amino acids. With 8 bases removed from V and 9 bases from J, the gap between germline ends came to 14 bases. CDR3 amino acids: CASSQGVRPQHF. Written as DNA, the CDR3 is TGTGCCAGCTCCCAGGGAGTTCGGCCCCAGCATTTT.

This rearrangement joins TRBV7-2 to TRBJ2-1; D may be TRBD1 (6 bases). CDR1 SGHTA and CDR2 FQGNSA come from the germline V gene. V lost 2 bases and J 9 bases, leaving 20 bases between the germline ends. CDR3 length equals 16 residues. The CDR3: CASSLNAAGVESEQFF. CDR3 nucleotides: TGTGCCAGCAGCTTAAATGCGGCAGGGGTCGAGAGTGAGCAGTTCTTC.

In its sample, this clonotype was seen many times. CDR3 sequence: CASSYAAAKYYEQYF. For the CDR3, the DNA is TGTGCCAGCAGTTATGCGGCGGCCAAATACTACGAGCAGTACTTC. The rearrangement joins TRBV6-5 to TRBJ2-7, with D uncertain. CDR1 and CDR2 (germline): MNHEY, SVGAGI. The V and J ends lost 3 bases and 3 bases respectively, with 15 bases between them. The CDR3 is made up of 15 amino acids.

The chain employs TRBV6-6 and TRBJ2-2; TRBD2 agrees at 8 bases. Germline CDR1 reads MNHNY; CDR2 reads SVGAGI (reference sequence). The CDR3 has 14 residues. With 5 bases clipped from V and 6 bases from J, the junction kept 5 bases outside the gene matches. For the CDR3, the DNA is TGTGCCAGCAGTCTCACGCGGGAGGCCGGGGAGCTGTTTTTT. This sequence encodes CASSLTREAGELFF.

In regard to this clonotype: A junction boundary mismatches the germline segment, possibly from a read error. In nucleotides, the CDR3 is TGCAGTGCTAGAGATTTGGCCAGCCAGTTCACAGGTACGCAGTATTTT. Amino acids: CSARDLASQFTGTQYF. This chain uses TRBV20-1 with TRBJ2-3; tentative D call: TRBD1 (5 bases). The germline V gene has CDR1 DFQATT and CDR2 SNEGSKA (reference sequence). The CDR3 spans 16 residues.

The table lists this clonotype with a few counts. The genes are TRBV20-1 and TRBJ1-1, with D unclear. The CDR3 has 12 residues. CDR1 is DFQATT and CDR2 is SNEGSKA in the germline V gene (reference sequence). With 8 bases removed from V and 0 bases from J, the gap between germline ends came to 10 bases. The CDR3 is CSRTRVNTEAFF. The DNA for the CDR3 is TGCAGTCGAACTCGGGTGAACACTGAAGCTTTCTTT.

The V gene is TRBV7-3, the J gene TRBJ1-2; D perhaps matches TRBD1 (5 bases). Trimming shortened V by 5 bases and J by 7 bases, and 17 bases separated the two germline ends. Germline values: CDR1 SGHTA, CDR2 FQGTGA. CDR3 length equals 14 residues. Here the CDR3 reads CASSPSRESIGYTF. The CDR3 coding sequence is TGTGCCAGCAGCCCCTCCAGGGAGAGCATTGGCTACACCTTC. Looking up the rest from reference TRBV7-3 and TRBJ1-2 gives the full variable domain: GAGVSQTPSNKVTEKGKYVELRCDPISGHTALYWYRQSLGQGPEFLIYFQGTGAADDSGLPNDRFFAVRPEGSVSTLKIQRTERGDSAVYLCASSPSRESIGYTFGSGTRLTVV.

The rearrangement links TRBV5-4 to TRBJ2-2, with D possibly called TRBD1 or TRBD2 (5 bases each). This CDR3 is built from 15 residues. With 0 bases removed from V and 6 bases from J, the gap between germline ends came to 12 bases. CDR1 is SGHNT and CDR2 is YYREEE in the germline V gene (reference sequence). This chain's CDR3 is CASSLGALGAGELFF. The CDR3 DNA sequence: TGTGCCAGCAGCTTGGGGGCTCTGGGGGCCGGGGAGCTGTTTTTT.

This clonotype has a count of ten or more. The chain has TRBV20-1 and TRBJ1-5; a weak D match, TRBD1 (6 bases). Per germline, CDR1 DFQATT and CDR2 SNEGSKA (reference sequence). The CDR3 covers 13 residues. V lost 0 bases and J 9 bases, leaving 12 bases between the germline ends. CDR3 residues: CSARDRGSAPQHF. DNA of the CDR3: TGCAGTGCTAGAGATAGGGGGTCTGCGCCCCAGCATTTT.